A single sample gave rise to the 27 T cell receptor beta chains below, sequenced in a study of T cells after yellow fever vaccination. TCRdb re-called the 5' RACE reads through MiXCR, storing one row per CDR3 protein. This table holds 500,000 to 650,000 distinct CDR3 sequences, approximately 13% found once. The sample in question was PBMCs, obtained on the day of the yellow fever booster vaccination. All receptors come from a man aged 25 to 45 who received the YFV17D yellow fever vaccine.

The gene calls are TRBV5-1 and TRBJ2-1; 13 bases are a match to TRBD2. The CDR3 extends over 15 amino acids. J lost 9 bases, V lost 5 bases, and 8 bases had no gene match. Germline lookup yields CDR1 SGHRS and CDR2 YFSETQ. CDR3 residues: CASRTGLAGVGEQFF. CDR3 DNA: TGCGCCAGCAGGACCGGACTAGCGGGAGTAGGTGAGCAGTTCTTC.

This rearrangement joins TRBV7-2 to TRBJ1-5; tentative D call: TRBD1 (6 bases). Germline V gene lookup returns CDR1 SGHTA and CDR2 FQGNSA. Trimming stripped 2 bases from V and 0 bases from J, with 8 bases between. The length of the CDR3 is 15 residues. CDR3 nucleotides: TGTGCCAGCAGCTTACAGGACAGTAGCAATCAGCCCCAGCATTTT. This codes for CASSLQDSSNQPQHF.

The chain has TRBV15 and TRBJ2-2; D is possibly TRBD2 (5 bases). Per germline, CDR1 LNHNV and CDR2 YYDKDF (reference sequence). Between the trimmed V and J ends, which lost 9 bases and 6 bases, there was a span of 17 bases. This CDR3 has 14 residues. CDR3 nucleotide sequence: TGTGCCACTGGCGGTGTGGGAGCCCCCGGGGAGCTGTTTTTT. It is translated as CATGGVGAPGELFF.

This clonotype was observed a handful of times. The chain recombines TRBV7-6 with TRBJ2-2; tentatively, D is TRBD1 (6 bases). V was cut by 1 base and J by 2 bases, with 20 bases left in between. CDR1 SGHVS and CDR2 FNYEAQ come from the germline V gene. The CDR3 spans 19 residues. The CDR3 loop is CASSLEGTTQVYNTGELFF. For the CDR3, the DNA is TGTGCCAGCAGCTTAGAGGGGACAACCCAAGTCTATAACACCGGGGAGCTGTTTTTT.

The CDR3 nucleotides read TGCGCCAGCAGACCAGACTCCCTCGCTTGGGAGACCCAGTACTTC. It translates to CASRPDSLAWETQYF. The chain joins TRBV5-1 to TRBJ2-5; D call uncertain. CDR3 length: 15 residues. The V end was cut by 5 bases, the J end by 5 bases, with 19 bases between. Per germline, CDR1 SGHRS and CDR2 YFSETQ.

CDR3 sequence reads: CASSYVGHLVGELFF. CDR3 in DNA: TGTGCCAGCAGTTACGTCGGACATCTAGTCGGGGAGCTGTTTTTT. This chain connects TRBV6-5 to TRBJ2-2; tentative D call: TRBD1 (5 bases). CDR3 length: 15 residues. Germline V gene sequence: CDR1 MNHEY, CDR2 SVGAGI. Trimming removed 2 bases at V and 7 bases at J, with 14 bases between.

This chain uses TRBV20-1 with TRBJ2-5; no definite D call. The V gene lost 6 bases and the J gene lost 5 bases, with 16 bases spanning the gap. The CDR3 runs to 13 residues. Looked up from germline, CDR1 is DFQATT and CDR2 is SNEGSKA (reference sequence). The CDR3 DNA reads TGCAGTGCAAACCGAATAGTGTACGAGACCCAGTACTTC. Amino acids: CSANRIVYETQYF.

A few counts support this clonotype. V and J are TRBV15 and TRBJ1-5, with D unresolved. This CDR3 spans 16 amino acids. Trimming removed 0 bases from V and 6 bases from J, with 15 bases in between. Germline V lookup: CDR1 LNHNV, CDR2 YYDKDF (reference sequence). Here the CDR3 DNA reads TGTGCCACCAGCAGAGAATTGGATGACCCGGGTCAGCCCCAGCATTTT. Its translation: CATSRELDDPGQPQHF.

The rearrangement joins TRBV25-1 to TRBJ1-2; D is undetermined. CDR1 and CDR2 (germline): MGHDK, SYGVNS. The V end was cut by 5 bases, the J end by 8 bases, with 15 bases between. The CDR3 runs to 13 residues. CDR3 amino acids: CASSPTGSAGYTF. CDR3 nucleotides: TGTGCCAGCAGTCCGACCGGGAGTGCGGGCTACACCTTC.

The chain combines TRBV12-3 or TRBV12-4 with TRBJ2-3, with D uncertain. CDR3 length: 14 amino acids. Trimming stripped 3 bases from V and 4 bases from J, with 11 bases between. In nucleotides, the CDR3 is TGTGCCAGCAGTTTTTTCCCCACGGCAGATACGCAGTATTTT. Encoded protein: CASSFFPTADTQYF.

Only a few counts were recorded for this clonotype. The V call is TRBV5-1, the J call TRBJ2-7; 11 bases line up with TRBD2. With V trimmed by 5 bases and J by 1 base, 14 bases remained unmatched. Germline CDR1 reads SGHRS; CDR2 reads YFSETQ. The CDR3 is 18 amino acids. The CDR3 DNA reads TGCGCCAGCAGTTATGGGGGGACTAGCGGCCGGTCGTCCTACGAGCAGTACTTC. Its translation: CASSYGGTSGRSSYEQYF.

This clonotype showed up many times. The chain couples TRBV16 to TRBJ1-1; a possible D gene is TRBD1 (6 bases). Looked up from germline, CDR1 is KGHSY and CDR2 is FQNENV. V gave up 7 bases and J gave up 0 bases, with 15 bases separating them. The CDR3 sequence is 15 residues long. The CDR3 coding sequence is TGTGCCAGCACTTCTCAGGGGTTCCTGAACACTGAAGCTTTCTTT. Translating gives CASTSQGFLNTEAFF.

The V call is TRBV2, the J call TRBJ2-3, with D perhaps TRBD2 (5 bases). The V gene's germline CDR1 is SNHLY and CDR2 FYNNEI. V lost 5 bases and J 1 base, leaving 13 bases between the germline ends. The CDR3 contains 15 residues. Written as DNA, the CDR3 is TGTGCCAGCAGTCGGGAATACCCTCGCACAGATACGCAGTATTTT. Its protein is CASSREYPRTDTQYF.

The gene calls are TRBV2 and TRBJ2-3; 9 nucleotides align to TRBD1. Trimming removed 5 bases from V and 2 bases from J; junction bases left unmatched: 5. Germline V gene sequence: CDR1 SNHLY, CDR2 FYNNEI. This CDR3 spans 15 amino acids. The CDR3 DNA follows: TGTGCCAGCAGTATGGACAGGGGCCCCACAGATACGCAGTATTTT. It is translated as CASSMDRGPTDTQYF.

This chain links TRBV5-1 with TRBJ2-1; D uncertain. Germline V gene sequence: CDR1 SGHRS, CDR2 YFSETQ. With 0 bases removed from V and 0 bases from J, the gap between germline ends came to 10 bases. The CDR3 sequence is 16 residues long. The CDR3 spells CASSLAYTSSYNEQFF. The DNA of the CDR3 is TGCGCCAGCAGCTTGGCTTACACCAGCTCCTACAATGAGCAGTTCTTC.

The chain has TRBV20-1 and TRBJ2-2; unclear D gene. Trimming cost V 0 bases and J 0 bases, with 8 bases left between them. The CDR3 has 15 residues. Germline CDR1 and CDR2: DFQATT and SNEGSKA (reference sequence). In DNA, the CDR3 is TGCAGTGCTAGAGAGGCTACCTCGAACACCGGGGAGCTGTTTTTT. This gives the protein CSAREATSNTGELFF.

In its sample, this clonotype was seen a few times. The chain links TRBV19 to TRBJ2-1; D possibly corresponds to TRBD1 (6 bases). Deletions cut 4 bases from V and 7 bases from J, with 11 bases between. Germline CDR1 is LNHDA and CDR2 is SQIVND (reference sequence). This CDR3 spans 13 amino acids. In DNA form, the CDR3 reads TGTGCCAGTAGTACTCAGGGGCTTAATGAGCAGTTCTTC. Its translation is CASSTQGLNEQFF.

The chain employs TRBV19 and TRBJ1-1; no reliable D call. CDR3 length equals 12 residues. Germline lookup yields CDR1 LNHDA and CDR2 SQIVND (reference sequence). Between the trimmed V and J ends, which lost 2 bases and 3 bases, there was a span of 4 bases. Written as DNA, the CDR3 is TGTGCCAGTAGTATAAAAGACACTGAAGCTTTCTTT. Translation: CASSIKDTEAFF.

This clonotype was counted a few times. V and J are TRBV5-1 and TRBJ2-1, with D maybe TRBD2 (6 bases). V was shortened by 2 bases and J by 1 base, with 10 bases between the two germline ends. CDR3 size: 15 residues. Germline V gene data show CDR1 as SGHRS and CDR2 as YFSETQ. CDR3 DNA: TGCGCCAGCAGCTTCAGTAGCGGTTCCTACAATGAGCAGTTCTTC. Protein sequence: CASSFSSGSYNEQFF.

This chain uses TRBV21-1 with TRBJ2-5. TRBV21-1 represents a pseudogene. The CDR3 sequence is 13 residues long. The CDR3 DNA reads as TGTGCCAGCAGCAAAGCGATCCAAGAGACCCAGTACTTC. Its protein product is CASSKAIQETQYF.

This clonotype was detected a few times. The chain links TRBV5-4 to TRBJ1-2, with TRBD1 matching 7 bases. Germline CDR1 SGHNT, CDR2 YYREEE (reference sequence). There are 13 residues in the CDR3. Unmatched junction bases numbered 4, after V lost 4 bases and J lost 4 bases. The CDR3 is CASSDRDSYGYTF. For the CDR3, the DNA is TGTGCCAGCAGCGACCGGGACAGCTATGGCTACACCTTC.

The chain has TRBV15 and TRBJ1-1, with TRBD1 matching over 9 bases. The germline CDR1 and CDR2 sequences are LNHNV and YYDKDF (reference sequence). The CDR3 has 17 amino acids. Trimming cost V 2 bases and J 6 bases; bases outside gene matches: 13. CDR3 bases: TGTGCCACCAGCAGATCTATCGGACAGGGGTTGGGAGCTGAAGCTTTCTTT. Protein: CATSRSIGQGLGAEAFF.

This clonotype was detected ten times or more. The chain combines TRBV6-1 with TRBJ2-7, with 11 nucleotides matching TRBD1. The germline V gene encodes CDR1 MNHNS and CDR2 SASEGT. This CDR3 has 16 residues. J gave up 6 bases and V 2 bases, and 9 bases lay outside the gene matches. CDR3 coding DNA: TGTGCCAGCAGTGAATACCGGGACAGGGGGTTCGTCGAGCAGTACTTC. Translation gives CASSEYRDRGFVEQYF.

This clonotype has only a few counts. V and J are TRBV28 and TRBJ2-7; TRBD2 aligns across 11 bases. V dropped 7 bases and J dropped 3; count of bases not matched to a gene: 5. The CDR3 consists of 14 residues. Germline loops: CDR1 MDHEN, CDR2 SYDVKM. For the CDR3, the DNA is TGTGCCAGCATGCTAGCGGGAGGACTCTACGAGCAGTACTTC. This sequence encodes CASMLAGGLYEQYF.

The chain recombines TRBV7-2 with TRBJ2-3, with D uncertain. The germline V and J ends were trimmed by 4 bases and 8 bases, with 10 bases remaining between them. Germline CDR1 is SGHTA and CDR2 is FQGNSA. This CDR3 comprises 12 residues. The CDR3 DNA reads TGTGCCAGCAGCTCGGCCCCGGCTACGCAGTATTTT. Translation gives CASSSAPATQYF. Drawing the rest from reference TRBV7-2 and TRBJ2-3, the complete variable domain is GAGVSQSPSNKVTEKGKDVELRCDPISGHTALYWYRQSLGQGLEFLIYFQGNSAPDKSGLPSDRFSAERTGGSVSTLTIQRTQQEDSAVYLCASSSAPATQYFGPGTRLTVL.

At least ten counts were recorded for this clonotype. The chain joins TRBV24-1 to TRBJ2-2; TRBD1 or TRBD2 may be the D gene (5 bases each). Trimming pared 5 bases from V and 4 bases from J, leaving 13 bases between. The length of the CDR3 is 15 residues. CDR1 and CDR2 from the germline V gene are KGHDR and SFDVKD. The CDR3 DNA follows: TGTGCCACCAGTGCCCGGGACCAGCTCACCGGGGAGCTGTTTTTT. This codes for CATSARDQLTGELFF.

This clonotype has ten or more counts. The genes are TRBV7-9 and TRBJ2-3, with D perhaps matching TRBD2 (5 bases). Trimming stripped 5 bases from V and 4 bases from J, with 16 bases between. In germline, CDR1 is SEHNR, CDR2 FQNEAQ (reference sequence). The CDR3 length is 15 residues. The CDR3 coding sequence is TGTGCCAGCAGCACGCAAGGGAGAGCACCAGATACGCAGTATTTT. Residues: CASSTQGRAPDTQYF.